Sequencing of this T cell receptor (beta chain) was carried out in a study of blood T cells in healthy people across ages. CDR1 and CDR2 from the germline V gene are SNHLY and FYNNEI. V lost 6 bases and J lost 5, with 14 bases in between. This CDR3 region has 14 residues. A sample-barcoded 5' primer and a J-beta primer mix were used in a second PCR of roughly 6 to 11 cycles. Each CDR3 protein is one row after TCRdb ran MiXCR on the 5' RACE reads. The sample carries around 1,900,000 distinct CDR3 sequences, approximately 39% recorded once. This clonotype turned up a few times. The source material was blood. The chain is built from TRBV2 and TRBJ2-1; weak D call: TRBD1 (5 bases). The clonotype originates from a human donor in good health. CDR3 bases: TGTGCCAGCAGGAGGACACAGATGGACAATGAGCAGTTCTTC. This codes for CASRRTQMDNEQFF.